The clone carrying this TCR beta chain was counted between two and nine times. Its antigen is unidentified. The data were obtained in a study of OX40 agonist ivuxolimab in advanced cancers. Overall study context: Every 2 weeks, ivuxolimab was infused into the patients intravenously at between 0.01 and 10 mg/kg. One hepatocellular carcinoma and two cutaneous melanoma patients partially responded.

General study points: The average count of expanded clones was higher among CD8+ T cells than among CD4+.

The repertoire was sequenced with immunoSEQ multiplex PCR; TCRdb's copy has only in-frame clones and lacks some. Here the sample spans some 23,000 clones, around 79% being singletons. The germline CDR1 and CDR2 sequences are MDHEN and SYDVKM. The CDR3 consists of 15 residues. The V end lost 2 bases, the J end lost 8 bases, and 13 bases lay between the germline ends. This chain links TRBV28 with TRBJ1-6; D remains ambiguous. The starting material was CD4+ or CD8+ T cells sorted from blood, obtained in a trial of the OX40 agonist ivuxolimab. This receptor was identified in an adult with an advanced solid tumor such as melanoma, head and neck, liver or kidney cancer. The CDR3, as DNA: TGTGCCAGCAGTTTAGTGTCGGGGAGAGATTCACCCCTCCACTTT. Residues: CASSLVSGRDSPLHF.